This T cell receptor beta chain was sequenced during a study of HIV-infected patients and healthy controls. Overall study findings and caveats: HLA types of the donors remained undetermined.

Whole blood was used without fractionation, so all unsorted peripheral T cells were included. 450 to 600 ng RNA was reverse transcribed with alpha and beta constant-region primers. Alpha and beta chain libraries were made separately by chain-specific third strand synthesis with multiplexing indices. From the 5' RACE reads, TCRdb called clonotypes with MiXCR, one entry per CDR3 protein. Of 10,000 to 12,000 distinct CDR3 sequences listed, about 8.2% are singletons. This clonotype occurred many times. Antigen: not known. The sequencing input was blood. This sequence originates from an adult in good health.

Written as DNA, the CDR3 is TGCAGTGCTAGGAGGGGGGATCGGACTGAAGCTTTCTTT. Translating gives CSARRGDRTEAFF. The rearrangement joins TRBV20-1 to TRBJ1-1, with TRBD1 as a possible D gene (6 bases). Germline V gives CDR1 DFQATT, CDR2 SNEGSKA (reference sequence). The CDR3 extends over 13 amino acids. Deletions cut 3 bases from V and 5 bases from J, with 13 bases between.